The 28 T cell receptor beta chains in this list originate from one sample, sequenced in a study of prognosis after radiotherapy for stage I lung cancer. Genomic DNA yielded TCR beta CDR3, amplified by two-round multiplex PCR. With primers specific to each TRBV and TRBJ gene, the first-round PCR was performed. TCRdb reanalysed the multiplex PCR reads using MiXCR and keeps one entry per CDR3 protein. This table holds fewer than 25,000 distinct CDR3 sequences, approximately 39% found once. The sample in question was PBMCs, obtained before or after stereotactic body radiation therapy (not recorded which). The receptor set was obtained from a donor aged 50 or older with non-small cell lung cancer.

Ten or more counts support this clonotype. V usage is TRBV29-1 and J usage is TRBJ1-1; TRBD1 aligns across 9 bases. The germline CDR1 and CDR2 sequences are SQVTM and ANQGSEA. V was clipped by 6 bases and J by 4 bases; unmatched bases: 12. CDR3 size: 15 residues. The CDR3, as DNA: TGCAGCGTCAATGCACGGGACAGGGAGGGCACTGAAGCTTTCTTT. Its protein product is CSVNARDREGTEAFF.

The chain employs TRBV6-2 or TRBV6-3 and TRBJ1-3; 7 positions agree with TRBD1. The CDR3 runs 15 residues. Germline CDR1 is MNHEY and CDR2 is SVGEGT. V shed 8 bases, J shed 1 base, and the junction held 8 bases outside the gene matches. The CDR3 spells CASARLQGSGNTIYF. The CDR3 bases are TGTGCCAGCGCGCGATTACAGGGGTCTGGAAACACCATATATTTT.

This clonotype has at least ten counts. V and J are TRBV24-1 and TRBJ2-3; TRBD1 aligns across 7 bases. Germline CDR1 KGHDR, CDR2 SFDVKD. V lost 4 bases to trimming and J lost 2 bases; unmatched junction nucleotides: 2. The CDR3 loop spans 14 amino acids. The CDR3 nucleotides read TGTGCCACCAGTGACACAGGGGTCACAGATACGCAGTATTTT. The encoded protein is CATSDTGVTDTQYF.

In this sample, this clonotype turned up many times. The DNA for the CDR3 is TGCAGTGCTAGAGATCGCTATAGCGGGAGGCCCGTAACAGATACGCAGTATTTT. Protein: CSARDRYSGRPVTDTQYF. The chain carries TRBV20-1 and TRBJ2-3, with 10 bases identical to TRBD2. The CDR3 totals 18 residues. Per the germline V gene, CDR1 is DFQATT and CDR2 is SNEGSKA (reference sequence). The junction had 12 bases not matched to a gene; V was cut back by 0 bases and J by 3 bases.

This clonotype has ten or more counts. The rearrangement uses TRBV28 and TRBJ2-6; unclear D gene. Trimming left V 11 bases short and J 2 bases short, with 7 bases between. CDR1 is MDHEN and CDR2 is SYDVKM in the germline V gene. CDR3 size: 12 residues. In DNA form, the CDR3 reads TGTGCCTCGGGTACTGGGGCCAACGTCCTGACTTTC. This encodes CASGTGANVLTF.

This clonotype is termed medium-sized. The rearrangement uses TRBV13 and TRBJ2-7, with D unclear. CDR1 is PRHDT and CDR2 is FYEKMQ in the germline V gene (reference sequence). CDR3 size: 14 residues. The ends were cut back, 0 bases at V and 3 bases at J, with 9 bases in the middle. CDR3 coding DNA: TGTGCCAGCAGCTTAGGCGACACGAACTACGAGCAGTACTTC. Its translation is CASSLGDTNYEQYF.

This rearrangement joins TRBV10-2 to TRBJ2-7; either TRBD1 or TRBD2 may supply D (5 bases each). From germline, CDR1 is WSHSY and CDR2 SAAADI. Trimming removed 9 bases from V and 6 bases from J, with 21 bases in between. CDR3 length: 14 amino acids. The CDR3 region has the DNA TGCGCCAGTAGTTCAGCAGACAGTGGAGGCGAGCAGTACTTC. Amino acid sequence: CASSSADSGGEQYF.

This clonotype occurred a few times. A read error likely explains this, since a far larger clone differs by one base. The genes are TRBV6-1 and TRBJ2-1; no clear D gene. The germline CDR1 and CDR2 sequences are MNHNS and SASEGT. The CDR3 consists of 16 residues. V was pared by 5 bases and J by 0 bases, with 14 bases between. The CDR3 spells CASSWYSRSSYNEQFF. The CDR3 DNA is TGTGCCAGCAGTTGGTACTCTCGGAGCTCCTACAATGAGCAGTTCTTC.

This clonotype was detected many times. The chain is built from TRBV2 and TRBJ2-3, with D possibly being TRBD2 (6 bases). The CDR3 covers 15 residues. Germline assignment: CDR1 SNHLY and CDR2 FYNNEI. Trimming took 2 bases from V and 0 from J, leaving 9 bases between them. The CDR3 bases are TGTGCCAGCAGTGAAAGCGGGTCTAGCACAGATACGCAGTATTTT. Translated, it gives CASSESGSSTDTQYF.

The chain joins TRBV28 to TRBJ2-7; D unclear. V was clipped by 6 bases and J by 0 bases, with 12 bases between them. The germline V gene encodes CDR1 MDHEN and CDR2 SYDVKM. The CDR3 extends over 14 amino acids. Here the CDR3 reads CASRRGTSSYEQYF. CDR3 bases: TGTGCCAGCAGACGCGGCACGAGCTCCTACGAGCAGTACTTC.

This clonotype was seen only once. This may stem from a read error, because a much larger clone lies one nucleotide away. V and J are TRBV5-4 and TRBJ2-3; perhaps TRBD1 as D (6 bases). V was trimmed by 0 bases and J by 4 bases, leaving 15 bases between them. Germline CDR1 SGHNT, CDR2 YYREEE (reference sequence). CDR3 length: 16 amino acids. CDR3 DNA sequence: TGTGCCAGCAGCTTGGATACAGGGTTGCCCCCAGATACGCAGTATTTT. Its translation: CASSLDTGLPPDTQYF. Based on the CDR3 plus reference TRBV5-4 and TRBJ2-3, the full variable domain is ETGVTQSPTHLIKTRGQQVTLRCSSQSGHNTVSWYQQALGQGPQFIFQYYREEENGRGNFPPRFSGLQFPNYSSELNVNALELDDSALYLCASSLDTGLPPDTQYFGPGTRLTVL.

In this sample, this clonotype turned up many times. The CDR3 protein is CASRATESPPYEQYF. CDR3 sequence (DNA): TGTGCCAGCAGGGCTACTGAGTCTCCCCCCTACGAGCAGTACTTC. The genes are TRBV2 and TRBJ2-7; D is unresolved. The CDR3 contains 15 residues. The germline V gene encodes CDR1 SNHLY and CDR2 FYNNEI. Trimming took 6 bases from V and 2 from J, leaving 17 bases between them.

This clonotype was observed many times. The chain recombines TRBV12-3 or TRBV12-4 with TRBJ2-3; 8 bases align to TRBD2. The CDR3 spans 17 residues. V was pared by 2 bases and J by 0 bases, with 7 bases of the junction left unmatched. Here the CDR3 reads CASSLTHGRASTDTQYF. CDR3 sequence (DNA): TGTGCCAGCAGTTTAACCCACGGGAGGGCTAGCACAGATACGCAGTATTTT.

CDR3 protein: CASSPGVSPDTQYF. CDR3 sequence (DNA): TGTGCCAGCTCACCGGGTGTGAGCCCAGATACGCAGTATTTT. The chain combines TRBV18 with TRBJ2-3; D is uncertain. CDR3 size: 14 residues. V was pared by 3 bases and J by 4 bases, with 11 bases between. Germline V lookup: CDR1 KGHSH, CDR2 LQKENI.

There are many counts of this clonotype. V gene TRBV3-1 combines with J gene TRBJ1-2; D is perhaps TRBD1 (5 bases). V shed 5 bases and J shed 10 bases, with 17 bases lying between them. The germline V gene has CDR1 LGHDT and CDR2 YNNKEL (reference sequence). This CDR3 is built from 13 residues. The CDR3 sequence: CASSFQGGRVYTF. The CDR3 coding sequence is TGTGCCAGCAGCTTTCAGGGAGGACGAGTCTACACCTTC.

The chain has TRBV7-2 and TRBJ2-7; 9 bases align to TRBD1. In germline, CDR1 is SGHTA, CDR2 FQGNSA. The CDR3 is 15 amino acids. The J segment lost 6 bases and the V segment lost 0 bases, leaving 6 bases of the junction unmatched. The CDR3 protein is CASSLAGTGTSEQYF. Here the CDR3 DNA reads TGTGCCAGCAGCTTAGCGGGGACAGGGACCAGCGAGCAGTACTTC.

This clonotype appeared many times. The V gene is TRBV10-3, the J gene TRBJ2-7; 8 nucleotides agree with TRBD2. Trimming at V came to 2 bases and at J to 3 bases, leaving 3 bases not matched to a gene. Germline-derived CDR1 and CDR2 are ENHRY and SYGVKD. The CDR3 covers 14 residues. CDR3 sequence (DNA): TGTGCCATCAGTGAGGGAACTAGCGGCTACGAGCAGTACTTC. Its translation is CAISEGTSGYEQYF.

This clonotype has at least ten counts. The chain joins TRBV28 to TRBJ1-5, with a weak D call TRBD1 (6 bases). The germline gives CDR1 MDHEN, CDR2 SYDVKM. V was shortened by 1 base and J by 4 bases, with 14 bases between the two germline ends. The CDR3 is 16 amino acids. This CDR3 is CASSLLGGSRNQPQHF. CDR3 sequence (DNA): TGTGCCAGCAGTTTATTAGGGGGGTCACGAAATCAGCCCCAGCATTTT.

A single count supports this clonotype. It differs at one base from a far larger clone, so likely a read error. This sequence joins TRBV2 and TRBJ2-6; D ambiguous. The CDR3 runs to 14 residues. Germline assignment: CDR1 SNHLY and CDR2 FYNNEI. V lost 9 bases to trimming and J lost 0 bases, with 9 bases between them. CDR3 DNA sequence: TGTGCCAGAAGCCCCGACTCTGGGGCCAACGTCCTGACTTTC. It specifies CARSPDSGANVLTF.

In this sample, this clonotype turned up many times. The J gene is TRBJ2-2, the V gene TRBV9; D unresolved. CDR1 and CDR2 (germline): SGDLS, YYNGEE. This CDR3 has 14 amino acids. Trimming took 0 bases from V and 6 from J, leaving 9 bases between them. The CDR3: CASSVGVGAGELFF. CDR3 nucleotides: TGTGCCAGCAGCGTAGGGGTTGGGGCCGGGGAGCTGTTTTTT.

This clonotype was picked up many times. This chain links TRBV7-2 with TRBJ2-1; 7 bases are shared with TRBD1. CDR1 is SGHTA, CDR2 FQGNSA, per germline. This CDR3 is built from 11 residues. J gave up 13 bases and V 3 bases, and 3 bases lay outside the gene matches. CDR3 region: CASSFKGAQFF. CDR3 DNA sequence: TGTGCCAGCAGCTTCAAGGGGGCTCAGTTCTTC.

This clonotype was observed at least ten times. The chain combines TRBV4-1 with TRBJ2-7; 10 bases map to TRBD1. Germline CDR1 and CDR2: MGHRA and YSYEKL. V was clipped by 0 bases and J by 2 bases; unmatched bases: 10. The CDR3 extends over 18 amino acids. CDR3 coding DNA: TGCGCCAGCAGCCAAGACCTCTCCGGGACAGGGGTTCCCTACGAGCAGTACTTC. This sequence encodes CASSQDLSGTGVPYEQYF.

The CDR3 reads CSARQPNTEAFF. The DNA for the CDR3 is TGCAGTGCTAGACAGCCGAACACTGAAGCTTTCTTT. The chain uses TRBV20-1 and TRBJ1-1; D call uncertain. Germline V gives CDR1 DFQATT, CDR2 SNEGSKA (reference sequence). The V end lost 2 bases, the J end lost 1 base, and 5 bases lay between the germline ends. This CDR3 is built from 12 residues.

To note about this clonotype: Its ends do not fully match the called genes, so a read error is possible. V and J are TRBV27 and TRBJ2-1; D is perhaps TRBD2 (6 bases). CDR1 is MNHEY, CDR2 SMNVEV, per germline (reference sequence). CDR3 length: 17 amino acids. The CDR3 here is CAISMRGGTSIYNEQFF. The CDR3 nucleotides are TGTGCCATCAGTATGAGGGGCGGTACTAGCATTTACAATGAGCAGTTCTTC.

This clonotype was counted ten times or more. The chain links TRBV7-2 to TRBJ2-3, with D possibly matching TRBD2 (5 bases). Germline V lookup: CDR1 SGHTA, CDR2 FQGNSA. The ends were cut back, 6 bases at V and 9 bases at J, with 19 bases in the middle. CDR3 length equals 14 residues. CDR3 DNA: TGTGCCAGCAGTCTGGACTGGGGAGAGAGGACGCAGTATTTT. Residues: CASSLDWGERTQYF.

V gene TRBV6-1 combines with J gene TRBJ1-5; D possibly corresponds to TRBD1 (6 bases). The CDR3 is 15 amino acids. Trimming removed 6 bases at V and 0 bases at J, with 12 bases between. Germline V gene sequence: CDR1 MNHNS, CDR2 SASEGT. CDR3 sequence (DNA): TGTGCCAGCAGCCGCTCGGGGGCTAGCAATCAGCCCCAGCATTTT. Translating gives CASSRSGASNQPQHF.

This clonotype has a count of ten or more. The V gene is TRBV7-6, the J gene TRBJ2-5; 9 bases align to TRBD1. This CDR3 region has 16 residues. The V gene end was trimmed by 4 bases and the J gene end by 7 bases; junction bases not matched to a gene: 13. CDR1 is SGHVS and CDR2 is FNYEAQ in the germline V gene. CDR3 sequence reads: CASSSGQGRWGGTQYF. As DNA, the CDR3 is TGTGCCAGCAGCTCGGGACAGGGTCGATGGGGTGGGACCCAGTACTTC.

The chain recombines TRBV6-2 or TRBV6-3 with TRBJ2-1; 8 bases align to TRBD2. V lost 6 bases, J lost 9 bases, and 13 bases stayed unmatched. CDR1 MNHEY and CDR2 SVGEGT come from the germline V gene. This CDR3 has 15 amino acids. The CDR3: CASRPDTGTSREQFF. The CDR3 DNA reads as TGTGCCAGCAGACCTGATACCGGGACTAGTCGTGAGCAGTTCTTC.